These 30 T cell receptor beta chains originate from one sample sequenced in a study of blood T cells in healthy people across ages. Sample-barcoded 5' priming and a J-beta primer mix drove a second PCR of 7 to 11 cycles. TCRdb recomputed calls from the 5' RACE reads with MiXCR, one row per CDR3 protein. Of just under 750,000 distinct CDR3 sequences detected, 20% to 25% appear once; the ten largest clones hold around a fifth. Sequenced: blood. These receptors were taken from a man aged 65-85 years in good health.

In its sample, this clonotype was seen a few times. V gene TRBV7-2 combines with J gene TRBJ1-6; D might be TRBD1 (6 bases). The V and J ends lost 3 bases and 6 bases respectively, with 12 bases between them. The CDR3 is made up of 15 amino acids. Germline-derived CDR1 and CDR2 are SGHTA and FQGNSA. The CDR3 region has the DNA TGTGCCAGCAGCTTGAGCAGGGGTTTTAATTCACCCCTCCACTTT. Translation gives CASSLSRGFNSPLHF.

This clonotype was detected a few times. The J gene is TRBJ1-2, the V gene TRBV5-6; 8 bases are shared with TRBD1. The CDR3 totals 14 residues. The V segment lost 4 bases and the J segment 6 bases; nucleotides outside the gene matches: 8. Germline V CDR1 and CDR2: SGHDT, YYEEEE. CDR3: CASSTGQGLDGYTF. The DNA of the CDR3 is TGTGCCAGCAGCACCGGACAGGGCTTGGATGGCTACACCTTC.

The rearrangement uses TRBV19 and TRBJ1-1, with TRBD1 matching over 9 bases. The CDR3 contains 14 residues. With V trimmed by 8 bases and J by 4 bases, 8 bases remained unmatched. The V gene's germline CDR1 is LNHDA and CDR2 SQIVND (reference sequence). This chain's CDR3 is CASGSGTGTTEAFF. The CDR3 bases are TGTGCCAGTGGCTCCGGGACAGGGACCACTGAAGCTTTCTTT.

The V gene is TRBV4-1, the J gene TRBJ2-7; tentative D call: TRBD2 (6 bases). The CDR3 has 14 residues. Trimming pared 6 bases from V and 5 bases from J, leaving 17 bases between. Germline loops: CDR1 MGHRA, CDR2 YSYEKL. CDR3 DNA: TGCGCCAGCAGTACCTTGGAGGGAAAGAACGAGCAGTACGTC. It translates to CASSTLEGKNEQYV.

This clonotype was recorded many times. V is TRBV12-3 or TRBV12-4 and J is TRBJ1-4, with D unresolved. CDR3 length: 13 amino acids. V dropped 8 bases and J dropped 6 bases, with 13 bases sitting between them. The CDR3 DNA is TGTGCCAGCCAGTTCGGCAGGCATGAAAAACTGTTTTTT. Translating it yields CASQFGRHEKLFF.

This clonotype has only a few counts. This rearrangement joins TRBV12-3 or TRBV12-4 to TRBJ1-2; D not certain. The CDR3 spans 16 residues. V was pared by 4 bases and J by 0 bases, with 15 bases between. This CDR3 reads CASSSPLDETNYGYTF. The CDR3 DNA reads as TGTGCCAGCAGTTCCCCCCTGGATGAAACTAACTATGGCTACACCTTC.

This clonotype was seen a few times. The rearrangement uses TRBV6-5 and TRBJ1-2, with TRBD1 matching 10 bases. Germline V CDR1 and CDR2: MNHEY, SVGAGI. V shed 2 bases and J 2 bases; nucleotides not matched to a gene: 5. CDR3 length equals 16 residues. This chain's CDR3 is CASSYVGTGVNYGYTF. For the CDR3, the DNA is TGTGCCAGCAGTTACGTAGGGACAGGGGTCAACTATGGCTACACCTTC.

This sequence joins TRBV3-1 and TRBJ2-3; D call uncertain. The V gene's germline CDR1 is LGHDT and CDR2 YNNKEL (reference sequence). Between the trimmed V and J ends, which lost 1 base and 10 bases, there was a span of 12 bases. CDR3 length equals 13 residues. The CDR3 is CASSQGHESAQYF. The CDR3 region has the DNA TGTGCCAGCAGCCAAGGTCATGAATCCGCGCAGTATTTT.

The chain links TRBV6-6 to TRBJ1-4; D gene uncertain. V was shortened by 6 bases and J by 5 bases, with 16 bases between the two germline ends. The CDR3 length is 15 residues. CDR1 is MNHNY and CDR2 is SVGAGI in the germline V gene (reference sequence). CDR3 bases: TGTGCCAGCAGAACCGGACTCCTCCTCAATGAAAAACTGTTTTTT. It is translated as CASRTGLLLNEKLFF.

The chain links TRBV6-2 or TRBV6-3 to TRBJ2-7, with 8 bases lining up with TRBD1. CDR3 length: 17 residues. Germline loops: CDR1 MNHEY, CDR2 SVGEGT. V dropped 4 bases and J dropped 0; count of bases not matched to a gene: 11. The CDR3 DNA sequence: TGTGCCAGCAGTTGGGGTAGACAGGGGCTAAGCTCCTACGAGCAGTACTTC. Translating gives CASSWGRQGLSSYEQYF.

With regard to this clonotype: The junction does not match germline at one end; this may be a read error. Written as DNA, the CDR3 is TGCAGTGCTGCTCGGGGGTCTCCCTACGAGCAGTCCTTC. Its protein product is CSAARGSPYEQSF. The chain employs TRBV20-1 and TRBJ2-7; perhaps TRBD2 as D (6 bases). From germline, CDR1 is DFQATT and CDR2 SNEGSKA (reference sequence). The CDR3 sequence is 13 residues long.

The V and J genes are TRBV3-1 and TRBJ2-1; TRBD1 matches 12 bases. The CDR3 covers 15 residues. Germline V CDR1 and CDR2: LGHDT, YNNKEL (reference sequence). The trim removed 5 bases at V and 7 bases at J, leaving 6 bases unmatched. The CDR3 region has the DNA TGTGCCAGCAGCTCCGGGACAGGGGGCAATAATGAGCAGTTCTTC. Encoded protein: CASSSGTGGNNEQFF.

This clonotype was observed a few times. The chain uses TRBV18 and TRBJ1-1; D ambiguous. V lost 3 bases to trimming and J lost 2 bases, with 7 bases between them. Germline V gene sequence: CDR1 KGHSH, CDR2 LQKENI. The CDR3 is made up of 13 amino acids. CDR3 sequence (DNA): TGTGCCAGCTCACCTGTCACCAACACTGAAGCTTTCTTT. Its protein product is CASSPVTNTEAFF.

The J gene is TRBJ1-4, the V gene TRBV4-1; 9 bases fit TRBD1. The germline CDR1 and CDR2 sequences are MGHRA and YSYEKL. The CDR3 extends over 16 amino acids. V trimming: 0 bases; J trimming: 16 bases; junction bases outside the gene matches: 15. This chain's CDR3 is CASSQDRGQGLSLSFF. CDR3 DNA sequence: TGCGCCAGCAGCCAAGATCGGGGACAGGGACTGTCTTTATCGTTTTTT.

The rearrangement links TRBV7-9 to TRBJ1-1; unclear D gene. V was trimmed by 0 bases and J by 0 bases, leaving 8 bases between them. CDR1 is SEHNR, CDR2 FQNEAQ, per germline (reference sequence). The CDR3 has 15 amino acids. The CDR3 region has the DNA TGTGCCAGCAGCTTAGCGCGATACATGAACACTGAAGCTTTCTTT. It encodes CASSLARYMNTEAFF.

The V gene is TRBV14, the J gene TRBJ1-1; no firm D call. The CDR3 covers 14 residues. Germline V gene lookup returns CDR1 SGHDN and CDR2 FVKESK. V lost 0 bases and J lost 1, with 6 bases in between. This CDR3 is CASSQEHRNTEAFF. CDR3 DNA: TGTGCCAGCAGCCAAGAACACAGGAACACTGAAGCTTTCTTT.

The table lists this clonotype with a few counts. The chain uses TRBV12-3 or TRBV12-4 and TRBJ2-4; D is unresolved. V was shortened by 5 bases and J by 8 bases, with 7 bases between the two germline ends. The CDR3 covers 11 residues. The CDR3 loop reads CASSRLDIQYF. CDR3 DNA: TGTGCCAGCAGTAGGCTCGACATTCAGTACTTC.

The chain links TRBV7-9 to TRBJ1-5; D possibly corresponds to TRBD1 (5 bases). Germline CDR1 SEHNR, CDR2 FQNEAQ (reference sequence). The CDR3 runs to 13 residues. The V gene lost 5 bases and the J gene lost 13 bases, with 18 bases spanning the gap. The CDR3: CASSRRDSSRQHF. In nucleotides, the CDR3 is TGTGCCAGCAGCCGGAGGGACTCCTCAAGACAGCATTTT. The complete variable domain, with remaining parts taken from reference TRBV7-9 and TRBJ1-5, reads DTGVSQNPRHKITKRGQNVTFRCDPISEHNRLYWYRQTLGQGPEFLTYFQNEAQLEKSRLLSDRFSAERPKGSFSTLEIQRTEQGDSAMYLCASSRRDSSRQHFGDGTRLSIL.

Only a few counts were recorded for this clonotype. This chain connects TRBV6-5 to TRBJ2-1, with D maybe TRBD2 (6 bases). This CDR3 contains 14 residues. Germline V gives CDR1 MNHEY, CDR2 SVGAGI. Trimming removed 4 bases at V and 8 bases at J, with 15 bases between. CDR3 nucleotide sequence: TGTGCCAGCAGTTCCACCCTTGGAGGGGATGAGCAGTTCTTC. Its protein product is CASSSTLGGDEQFF.

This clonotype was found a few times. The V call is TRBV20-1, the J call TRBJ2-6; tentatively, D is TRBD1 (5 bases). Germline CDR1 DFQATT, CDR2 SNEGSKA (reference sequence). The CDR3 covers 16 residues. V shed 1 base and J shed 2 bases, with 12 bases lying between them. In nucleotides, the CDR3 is TGCAGTGCTAGAGGGGTCAGGGTTGCTGGGGCCAACGTCCTGACTTTC. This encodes CSARGVRVAGANVLTF.

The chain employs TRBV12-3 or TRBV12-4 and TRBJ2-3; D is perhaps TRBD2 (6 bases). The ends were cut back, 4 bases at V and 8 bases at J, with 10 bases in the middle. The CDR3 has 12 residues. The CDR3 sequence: CASSSRGSTQYF. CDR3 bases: TGTGCCAGCAGTTCCCGGGGGAGTACGCAGTATTTT.

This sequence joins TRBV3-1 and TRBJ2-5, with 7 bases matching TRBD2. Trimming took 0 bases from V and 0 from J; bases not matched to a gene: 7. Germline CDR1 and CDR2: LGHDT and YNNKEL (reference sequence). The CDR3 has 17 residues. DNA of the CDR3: TGTGCCAGCAGCCAAGAAGGATTAGCGGGTTACCAAGAGACCCAGTACTTC. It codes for CASSQEGLAGYQETQYF.

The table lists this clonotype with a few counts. In DNA, the CDR3 is TGTGCCATCAGTGAGTGGACTAGCGGACCAGACACCGGGGAGCTGTTTTTT. Protein: CAISEWTSGPDTGELFF. The J gene is TRBJ2-2, the V gene TRBV10-3; 10 bases fit TRBD2. V shed 1 base and J 3 bases; nucleotides not matched to a gene: 5. The CDR3 is 17 amino acids. Germline V gene lookup returns CDR1 ENHRY and CDR2 SYGVKD.

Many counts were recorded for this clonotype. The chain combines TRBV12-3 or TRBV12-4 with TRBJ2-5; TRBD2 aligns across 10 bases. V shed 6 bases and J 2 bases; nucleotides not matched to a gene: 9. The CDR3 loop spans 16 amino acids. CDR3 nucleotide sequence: TGTGCCAGCAGCGACTCTAGCGGGGGCTTTCAAGAGACCCAGTACTTC. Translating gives CASSDSSGGFQETQYF.

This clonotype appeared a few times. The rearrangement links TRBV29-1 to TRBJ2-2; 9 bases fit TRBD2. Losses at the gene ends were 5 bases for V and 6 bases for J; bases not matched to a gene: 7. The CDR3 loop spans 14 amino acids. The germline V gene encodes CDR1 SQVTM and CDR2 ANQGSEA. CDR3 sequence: CSVLGGGAAGELFF. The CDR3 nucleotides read TGCAGCGTTTTGGGCGGGGGGGCCGCCGGGGAGCTGTTTTTT.

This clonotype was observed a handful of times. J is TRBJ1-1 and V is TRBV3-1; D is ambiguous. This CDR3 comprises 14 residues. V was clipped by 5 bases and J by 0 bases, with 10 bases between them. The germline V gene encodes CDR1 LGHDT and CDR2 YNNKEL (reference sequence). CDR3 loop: CASSSRTVNTEAFF. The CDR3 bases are TGTGCCAGCAGCTCCCGGACGGTGAACACTGAAGCTTTCTTT.

CDR3 residues: CASSDPAGDYEQFF. The CDR3 nucleotides read TGTGCCAGCAGTGACCCAGCGGGAGACTATGAGCAGTTCTTC. The chain recombines TRBV25-1 with TRBJ2-1; TRBD2 matches at 8 bases. The CDR3 extends over 14 amino acids. Per the germline V gene, CDR1 is MGHDK and CDR2 is SYGVNS. Unmatched junction bases numbered 6, after V lost 3 bases and J lost 8 bases.

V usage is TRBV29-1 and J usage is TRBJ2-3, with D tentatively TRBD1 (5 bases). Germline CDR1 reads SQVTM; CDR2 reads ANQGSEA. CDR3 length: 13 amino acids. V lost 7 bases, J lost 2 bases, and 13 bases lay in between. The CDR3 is CSASGALTDTQYF. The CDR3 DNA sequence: TGCAGCGCTAGTGGGGCCCTCACAGATACGCAGTATTTT.

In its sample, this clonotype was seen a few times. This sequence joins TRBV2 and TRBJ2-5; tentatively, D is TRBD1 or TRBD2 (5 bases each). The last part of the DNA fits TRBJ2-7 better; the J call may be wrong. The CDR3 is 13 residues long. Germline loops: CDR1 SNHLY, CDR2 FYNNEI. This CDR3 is CASSVPGPYEQYF. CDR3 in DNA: TGTGCCAGCAGTGTACCGGGGCCCTACGAGCAGTACTTC.

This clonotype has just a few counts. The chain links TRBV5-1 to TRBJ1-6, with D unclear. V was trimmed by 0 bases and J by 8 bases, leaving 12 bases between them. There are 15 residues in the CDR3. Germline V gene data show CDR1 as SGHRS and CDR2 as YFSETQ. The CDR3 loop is CASSLGLQRDSPLHF. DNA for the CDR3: TGCGCCAGCAGCTTGGGGTTACAGAGAGATTCACCCCTCCACTTT.